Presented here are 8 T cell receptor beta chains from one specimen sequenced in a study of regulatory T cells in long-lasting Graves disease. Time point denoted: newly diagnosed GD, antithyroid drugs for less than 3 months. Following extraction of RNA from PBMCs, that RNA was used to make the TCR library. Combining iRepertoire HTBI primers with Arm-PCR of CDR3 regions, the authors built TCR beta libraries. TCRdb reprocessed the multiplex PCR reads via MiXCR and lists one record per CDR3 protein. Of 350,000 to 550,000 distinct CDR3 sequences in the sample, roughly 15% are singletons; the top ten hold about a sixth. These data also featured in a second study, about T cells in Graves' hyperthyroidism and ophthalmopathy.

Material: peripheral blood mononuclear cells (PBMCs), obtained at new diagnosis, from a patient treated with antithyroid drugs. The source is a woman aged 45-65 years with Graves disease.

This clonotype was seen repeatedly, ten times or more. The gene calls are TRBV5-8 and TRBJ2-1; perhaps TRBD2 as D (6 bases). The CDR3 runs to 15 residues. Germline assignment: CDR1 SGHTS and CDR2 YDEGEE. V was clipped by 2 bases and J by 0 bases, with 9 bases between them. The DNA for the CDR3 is TGTGCCAGCAGCTTCCGGGACTCCTCCTACAATGAGCAGTTCTTC. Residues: CASSFRDSSYNEQFF.

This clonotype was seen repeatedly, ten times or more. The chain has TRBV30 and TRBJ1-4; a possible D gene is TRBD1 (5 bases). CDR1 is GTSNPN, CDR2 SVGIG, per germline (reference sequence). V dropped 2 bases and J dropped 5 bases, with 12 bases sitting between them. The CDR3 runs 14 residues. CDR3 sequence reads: CAWSTGLQNEKLFF. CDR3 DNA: TGTGCCTGGAGTACGGGACTGCAAAATGAAAAACTGTTTTTT.

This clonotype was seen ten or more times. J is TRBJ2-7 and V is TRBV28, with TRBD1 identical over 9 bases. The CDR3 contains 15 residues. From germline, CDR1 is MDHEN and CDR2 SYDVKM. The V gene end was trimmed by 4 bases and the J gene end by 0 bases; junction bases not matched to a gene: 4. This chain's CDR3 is CASSSTGGSSYEQYF. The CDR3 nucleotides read TGTGCCAGCAGTTCGACAGGGGGAAGCTCCTACGAGCAGTACTTC.

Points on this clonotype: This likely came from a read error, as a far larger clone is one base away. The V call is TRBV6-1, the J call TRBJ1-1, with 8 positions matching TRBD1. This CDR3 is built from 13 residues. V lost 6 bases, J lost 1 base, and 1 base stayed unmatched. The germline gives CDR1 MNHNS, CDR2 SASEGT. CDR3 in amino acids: CASRGTGNTEAFF. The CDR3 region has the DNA TGTGCCAGCAGAGGGACAGGGAACACTGAAGCTTTCTTT.

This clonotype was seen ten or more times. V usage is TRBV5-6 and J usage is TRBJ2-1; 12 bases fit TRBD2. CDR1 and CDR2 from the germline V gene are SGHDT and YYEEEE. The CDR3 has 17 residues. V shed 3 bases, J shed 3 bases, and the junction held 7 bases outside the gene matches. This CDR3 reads CASSSRLAGEIYNEQFF. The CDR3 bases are TGTGCCAGCAGCTCAAGACTAGCGGGAGAGATCTACAATGAGCAGTTCTTC.

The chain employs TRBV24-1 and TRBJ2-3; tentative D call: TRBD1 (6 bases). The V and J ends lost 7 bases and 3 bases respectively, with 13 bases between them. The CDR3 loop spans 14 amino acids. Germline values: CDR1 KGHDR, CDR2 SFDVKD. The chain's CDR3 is CATRQGPNTDTQYF. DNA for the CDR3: TGTGCCACCAGACAGGGCCCGAATACAGATACGCAGTATTTT.

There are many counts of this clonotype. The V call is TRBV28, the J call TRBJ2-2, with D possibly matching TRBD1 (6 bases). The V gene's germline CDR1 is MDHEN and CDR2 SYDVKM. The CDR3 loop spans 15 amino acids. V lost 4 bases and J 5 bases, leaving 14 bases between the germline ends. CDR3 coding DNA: TGTGCCAGCAGTTGGTACAGGGAAGGGACCGGGGAGCTGTTTTTT. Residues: CASSWYREGTGELFF.

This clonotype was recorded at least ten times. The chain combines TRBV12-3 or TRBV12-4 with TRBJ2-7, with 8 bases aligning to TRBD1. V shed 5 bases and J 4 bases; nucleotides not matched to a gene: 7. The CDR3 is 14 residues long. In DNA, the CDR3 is TGTGCCAGCAGTCCCAGGGGGCAAGGGTACGAGCAGTACTTC. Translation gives CASSPRGQGYEQYF.